The 16 T cell receptor beta chains below come from one sample, sequenced in a study of T-cell reconstitution after alpha-beta-depleted transplantation in children. Preparing the TCRbeta library involved the use of unique molecular identifiers. TCRdb reanalysed the PCR reads using MiXCR and keeps one entry per CDR3 protein. There are 600,000 to 700,000 distinct CDR3 sequences in the sample; roughly 13% occur only once, and 0.79% lies in the top ten. The sequences come from PBMCs, collected before TCRalphabeta/CD19-depleted stem cell transplant. Source of these receptors: a girl aged 2 to 9 with congenital amegakaryocytic thrombocytopenia, due to receive a stem cell transplant.

This clonotype was seen many times. The chain has TRBV20-1 and TRBJ1-1; no definite D call. This CDR3 has 10 residues. Germline CDR1 is DFQATT and CDR2 is SNEGSKA (reference sequence). The CDR3 region has the DNA TGCACTGGGAGGGAGACTGAAGCTTTCTTT. This translates into CTGRETEAFF.

This clonotype was detected only a few times. V gene TRBV19 combines with J gene TRBJ2-7; TRBD2 is a possible D gene (5 bases). CDR3 size: 16 residues. CDR1 LNHDA and CDR2 SQIVND come from the germline V gene (reference sequence). Deletions cut 0 bases from V and 1 base from J, with 13 bases between. The CDR3 DNA reads as TGTGCCAGTAGTATAGATGGTAGCGAATCGTCCTACGAGCAGTACTTC. Protein sequence: CASSIDGSESSYEQYF.

This clonotype has a handful of counts. The chain carries TRBV19 and TRBJ2-2; D unresolved. CDR1 is LNHDA, CDR2 SQIVND, per germline (reference sequence). The CDR3 loop spans 14 amino acids. Between the trimmed V and J ends, which lost 4 bases and 6 bases, there was a span of 12 bases. CDR3 bases: TGTGCCAGTAGTAATTCATGGCAGGCCGGGGAGCTGTTTTTT. This encodes CASSNSWQAGELFF. Variable domain in full (rest from reference TRBV19 and TRBJ2-2): DGGITQSPKYLFRKEGQNVTLSCEQNLNHDAMYWYRQDPGQGLRLIYYSQIVNDFQKGDIAEGYSVSREKKESFPLTVTSAQKNPTAFYLCASSNSWQAGELFFGEGSRLTVL.

The V and J genes are TRBV2 and TRBJ2-1; 12 bases are a match to TRBD2. The length of the CDR3 is 16 residues. CDR1 is SNHLY and CDR2 is FYNNEI in the germline V gene. The ends lost 4 bases at V and 7 bases at J; junction bases unmatched: 8. CDR3 nucleotides: TGTGCCAGCAGTGGTTATCGGACTAGCGGGATTAATGAGCAGTTCTTC. It codes for CASSGYRTSGINEQFF. The entire variable domain, with the rest obtained from reference TRBV2 and TRBJ2-1, is as follows: EPEVTQTPSHQVTQMGQEVILRCVPISNHLYFYWYRQILGQKVEFLVSFYNNEISEKSEIFDDQFSVERPDGSNFTLKIRSTKLEDSAMYFCASSGYRTSGINEQFFGPGTRLTVL.

This clonotype was seen ten or more times. The genes are TRBV20-1 and TRBJ2-1; D is perhaps TRBD1 or TRBD2 (5 bases each). The V end lost 2 bases, the J end lost 4 bases, and 18 bases lay between the germline ends. The CDR3 is made up of 16 amino acids. Per germline, CDR1 DFQATT and CDR2 SNEGSKA (reference sequence). CDR3 bases: TGCAGTGCTAGATCGAACGAAGGGGAGACTTACAATGAGCAGTTCTTC. Translating it yields CSARSNEGETYNEQFF.

Notes on this clonotype: A read error is possible here, since a much larger clone lies one base away. CDR3 bases: TGCAGCCAGCTAGTAGGTCGTGAGCAGTTCTTC. Translating gives CSQLVGREQFF. This sequence joins TRBV29-1 and TRBJ2-1, with D hard to call. This CDR3 is 11 amino acids long. Looked up from germline, CDR1 is SQVTM and CDR2 is ANQGSEA. V was shortened by 8 bases and J by 9 bases, with 14 bases between the two germline ends.

This clonotype was seen at least ten times. The rearrangement joins TRBV28 to TRBJ2-1, with 7 bases matching TRBD2. Losses at the gene ends were 8 bases for V and 6 bases for J; bases not matched to a gene: 7. The length of the CDR3 is 13 residues. In germline, CDR1 is MDHEN, CDR2 SYDVKM. CDR3: CASFLGGVNEQFF. CDR3 bases: TGTGCCAGCTTCCTGGGAGGGGTCAATGAGCAGTTCTTC. Filled out from reference TRBV28 and TRBJ2-1, the complete variable domain reads DVKVTQSSRYLVKRTGEKVFLECVQDMDHENMFWYRQDPGLGLRLIYFSYDVKMKEKGDIPEGYSVSREKKERFSLILESASTNQTSMYLCASFLGGVNEQFFGPGTRLTVL.

At least ten counts were recorded for this clonotype. The chain uses TRBV4-1 and TRBJ2-3, with 7 bases fitting TRBD2. This CDR3 spans 17 amino acids. V shed 3 bases, J shed 4 bases, and the junction held 13 bases outside the gene matches. The germline V gene has CDR1 MGHRA and CDR2 YSYEKL. The CDR3 loop reads CASSHVQRERGADTQYF. For the CDR3, the DNA is TGCGCCAGCAGCCATGTACAGCGGGAAAGGGGCGCAGATACGCAGTATTTT.

V is TRBV7-7 and J is TRBJ1-6; no reliable D call. The CDR3 consists of 15 residues. Per germline, CDR1 SSHAT and CDR2 FNYEAQ (reference sequence). The V gene lost 2 bases and the J gene lost 3 bases, with 8 bases spanning the gap. The CDR3, as DNA: TGTGCCAGCAGCTTATCCCCAGGCTATAATTCACCCCTCCACTTT. Its translation is CASSLSPGYNSPLHF.

The sample holds a few counts of this clonotype. J is TRBJ2-7 and V is TRBV29-1; possible D gene TRBD1, 6 bases. The CDR3 covers 13 residues. From germline, CDR1 is SQVTM and CDR2 ANQGSEA. Trimming shortened V by 4 bases and J by 6 bases, and 16 bases separated the two germline ends. The CDR3 DNA reads TGCAGCGTTGTGGGACACTGGCCGTCCGAGCAGTACTTC. The encoded protein is CSVVGHWPSEQYF.

This rearrangement joins TRBV20-1 to TRBJ2-7; D is unresolved. The CDR3 is made up of 11 amino acids. Germline V gives CDR1 DFQATT, CDR2 SNEGSKA (reference sequence). Between the trimmed V and J ends, which lost 3 bases and 10 bases, there was a span of 13 bases. CDR3 DNA: TGCAGTGCTAGCCGGGCGGACGTTCAGTACTTC. Its translation: CSASRADVQYF.

The sample holds many counts of this clonotype. The rearrangement uses TRBV10-3 and TRBJ2-2; a weak D match, TRBD1 (6 bases). This CDR3 has 14 amino acids. Germline values: CDR1 ENHRY, CDR2 SYGVKD. V was shortened by 4 bases and J by 4 bases, with 10 bases between the two germline ends. Here the CDR3 reads CAISGTVVTGELFF. The DNA for the CDR3 is TGTGCCATCAGTGGGACAGTCGTCACCGGGGAGCTGTTTTTT.

This clonotype appeared a few times. This chain joins TRBV20-1 and TRBJ2-7; D is ambiguous. This CDR3 is built from 15 residues. Germline V gene sequence: CDR1 DFQATT, CDR2 SNEGSKA (reference sequence). Trimming removed 1 base at V and 2 bases at J, with 15 bases between. CDR3 region: CSARGTRRFPYEQYF. DNA for the CDR3: TGCAGTGCTAGAGGGACCCGGAGATTCCCCTACGAGCAGTACTTC.

This chain joins TRBV7-9 and TRBJ2-1, with 8 positions matching TRBD2. In germline, CDR1 is SEHNR, CDR2 FQNEAQ (reference sequence). Trimming cost V 4 bases and J 8 bases; bases outside gene matches: 13. The CDR3 loop spans 16 amino acids. The CDR3 region is CASSYGTSLTKDEQFF. The CDR3 DNA is TGTGCCAGCAGCTACGGGACTAGTCTCACAAAGGATGAGCAGTTCTTC.

This clonotype was seen many times. The chain employs TRBV20-1 and TRBJ2-7, with a tentative D call TRBD2 (6 bases). The length of the CDR3 is 13 residues. Trimming removed 5 bases at V and 3 bases at J, with 14 bases between. Germline V gives CDR1 DFQATT, CDR2 SNEGSKA (reference sequence). CDR3 residues: CSAGGRESYEQYF. In nucleotides, the CDR3 is TGCAGTGCTGGGGGTCGGGAGAGCTACGAGCAGTACTTC.

This chain links TRBV6-5 with TRBJ1-2, with 7 bases lining up with TRBD1. The CDR3 sequence is 13 residues long. The V gene end was trimmed by 5 bases and the J gene end by 6 bases; junction bases not matched to a gene: 6. Germline V gene sequence: CDR1 MNHEY, CDR2 SVGAGI. The CDR3 loop is CASSVLQGDGYTF. Written as DNA, the CDR3 is TGTGCCAGCAGTGTACTTCAGGGGGATGGCTACACCTTC.